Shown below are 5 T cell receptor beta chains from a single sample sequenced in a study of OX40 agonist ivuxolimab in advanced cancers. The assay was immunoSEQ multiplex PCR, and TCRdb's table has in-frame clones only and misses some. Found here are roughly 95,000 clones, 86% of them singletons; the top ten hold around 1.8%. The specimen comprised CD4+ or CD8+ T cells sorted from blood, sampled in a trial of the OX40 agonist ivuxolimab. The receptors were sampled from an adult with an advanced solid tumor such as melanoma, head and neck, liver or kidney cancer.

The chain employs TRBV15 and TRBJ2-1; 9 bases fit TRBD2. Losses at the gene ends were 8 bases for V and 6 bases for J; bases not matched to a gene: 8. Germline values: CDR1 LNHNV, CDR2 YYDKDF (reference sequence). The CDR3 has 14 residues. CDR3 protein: CATATSGPSNEQFF. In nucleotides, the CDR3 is TGTGCCACCGCCACTAGCGGGCCCTCCAATGAGCAGTTCTTC.

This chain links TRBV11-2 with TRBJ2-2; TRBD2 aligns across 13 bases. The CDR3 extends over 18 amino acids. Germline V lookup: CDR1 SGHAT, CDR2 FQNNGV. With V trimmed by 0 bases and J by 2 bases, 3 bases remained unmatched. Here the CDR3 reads CASSLDLGLAGNTGELFF. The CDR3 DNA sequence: TGTGCCAGCAGCTTAGACCTGGGACTAGCGGGAAACACCGGGGAGCTGTTTTTT.

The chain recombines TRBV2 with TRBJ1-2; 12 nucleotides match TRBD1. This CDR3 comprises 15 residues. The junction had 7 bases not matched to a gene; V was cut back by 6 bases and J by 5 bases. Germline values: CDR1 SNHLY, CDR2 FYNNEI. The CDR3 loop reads CASRTGTGGRYGYTF. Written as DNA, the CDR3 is TGTGCCAGCAGAACCGGGACAGGGGGCCGATATGGCTACACCTTC.

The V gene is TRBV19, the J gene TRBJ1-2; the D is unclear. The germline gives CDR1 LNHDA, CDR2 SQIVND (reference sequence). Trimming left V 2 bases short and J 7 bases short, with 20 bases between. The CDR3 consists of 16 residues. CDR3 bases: TGTGCCAGTAGTATATCCATCGCCTCCCAGTTCAGTGGCTACACCTTC. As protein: CASSISIASQFSGYTF. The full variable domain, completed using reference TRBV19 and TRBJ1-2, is DGGITQSPKYLFRKEGQNVTLSCEQNLNHDAMYWYRQDPGQGLRLIYYSQIVNDFQKGDIAEGYSVSREKKESFPLTVTSAQKNPTAFYLCASSISIASQFSGYTFGSGTRLTVV.

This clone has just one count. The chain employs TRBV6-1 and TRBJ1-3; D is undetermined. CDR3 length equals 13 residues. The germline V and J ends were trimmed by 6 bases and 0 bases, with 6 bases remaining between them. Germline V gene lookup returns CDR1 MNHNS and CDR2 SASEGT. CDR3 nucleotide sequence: TGTGCCAGCAGATGGAGCTCTGGAAACACCATATATTTT. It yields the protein CASRWSSGNTIYF.